These 8 T cell receptor beta chains came from one sample sequenced in a study of response to subunit inactivated influenza vaccine. TCRdb passed the RT-PCR reads through MiXCR, listing each CDR3 protein once. The sample carries 450,000 to 500,000 distinct CDR3 sequences, approximately 11% recorded once. This specimen consisted of PBMCs from blood, obtained about 40 days after vaccination. These receptors were obtained from a man aged 50 to 59 who received an inactivated influenza vaccine.

This clonotype was detected a few times. This sequence joins TRBV11-2 and TRBJ2-5; TRBD2 agrees at 9 bases. After removal of 5 bases from V and 0 bases from J, the junction contained 7 bases not matched to a gene. This CDR3 contains 16 residues. The V gene's germline CDR1 is SGHAT and CDR2 FQNNGV. The CDR3 sequence: CASSPLAGTYQETQYF. For the CDR3, the DNA is TGTGCCAGCAGCCCTCTAGCGGGGACCTACCAAGAGACCCAGTACTTC.

This clonotype was seen many times. The chain recombines TRBV20-1 with TRBJ1-4; D gene ambiguous. The germline CDR1 and CDR2 sequences are DFQATT and SNEGSKA (reference sequence). The CDR3 loop spans 17 amino acids. Trimming took 5 bases from V and 0 from J, leaving 19 bases between them. The CDR3 region has the DNA TGCAGTGCTTTAACTGGCCGCATCTCCGCAACTAATGAAAAACTGTTTTTT. This codes for CSALTGRISATNEKLFF.

This clonotype was seen a handful of times. The gene calls are TRBV25-1 and TRBJ2-3; perhaps TRBD2 as D (5 bases). CDR3 length: 13 amino acids. Per the germline V gene, CDR1 is MGHDK and CDR2 is SYGVNS. The ends were cut back, 6 bases at V and 3 bases at J, with 10 bases in the middle. CDR3 DNA: TGTGCCAGCAGGGAGAGGACTACAGATACGCAGTATTTT. Amino acid sequence: CASRERTTDTQYF.

The chain links TRBV12-3 or TRBV12-4 to TRBJ2-7; 7 positions agree with TRBD2. V lost 5 bases and J lost 5; bases outside the gene matches: 6. There are 13 residues in the CDR3. The CDR3 region is CASSGWEGHEQYF. The CDR3 bases are TGTGCCAGCAGTGGATGGGAGGGCCACGAGCAGTACTTC.

This clonotype showed up many times. The chain is built from TRBV12-3 or TRBV12-4 and TRBJ2-4; a possible D gene is TRBD1 (5 bases). The CDR3 loop spans 14 amino acids. Trimming removed 1 base at V and 4 bases at J, with 8 bases between. The CDR3 DNA reads as TGTGCCAGCAGTTTAGGACAGAATAAAAACATTCAGTACTTC. It codes for CASSLGQNKNIQYF.

The sample holds a few counts of this clonotype. The J gene is TRBJ2-7, the V gene TRBV3-1; no firm D call. Germline-derived CDR1 and CDR2 are LGHDT and YNNKEL (reference sequence). V lost 1 base to trimming and J lost 5 bases, with 12 bases between them. This CDR3 region has 14 residues. CDR3 nucleotide sequence: TGTGCCAGCAGCCAAGGGCAAAGTCCCCACGAGCAGTACTTC. It codes for CASSQGQSPHEQYF.

This chain connects TRBV9 to TRBJ2-7; 9 bases fit TRBD1. The germline V gene encodes CDR1 SGDLS and CDR2 YYNGEE. The trim removed 3 bases at V and 3 bases at J, leaving 4 bases unmatched. The CDR3 loop spans 14 amino acids. This CDR3 is CASSGGGQGYEQYF. CDR3 bases: TGTGCCAGCAGCGGGGGGGGACAGGGCTACGAGCAGTACTTC.

The chain recombines TRBV10-3 with TRBJ1-2; 7 bases map to TRBD1. The germline CDR1 and CDR2 sequences are ENHRY and SYGVKD. This CDR3 region has 13 residues. With 6 bases clipped from V and 2 bases from J, the junction kept 3 bases outside the gene matches. The CDR3 is CAIRSGQNYGYTF. CDR3 DNA: TGTGCCATCAGGTCGGGACAGAACTATGGCTACACCTTC.